Reported below is one T cell receptor beta chain. This clone was detected only once. Its target antigen remains unknown. No quality values exist for individual bases; no much larger clone is one base distant. The data stem from a study of beta chain features in type 1 diabetes (dated by TCRdb to between 2018 and 2020). A note on the overall study: No differences in mean age, gender distribution, total cell number or subset yield were found between patients and healthy donors. Regulatory and stem cell-like memory subsets were obtained from only 8 patients and roughly 8 healthy donors, while naive and central memory subsets were obtained from all 30 or so donors. A total of approximately 100 million sorted cells were examined across all samples, and the number of cells per subset was strongly correlated with RNA yield. The study compared the TCRB repertoires of sorted circulating CD4+ T cell subsets in recently diagnosed type 1 diabetes patients with those in matched healthy donors. Overall study results and their limits: Only small numbers of individuals were included in the HLA sub-analyses, which left unresolved whether HLA type had any influence on TCRB rearrangement. Shorter templates might have been favored by PCR, but patient and control samples were amplified and corrected together, so both groups would have been affected equally by any skew. The naive, central memory and regulatory TCRB repertoires appeared to resemble one another more closely among patients than among healthy donors. Fewer insertions and more nucleotide deletions at VDJ recombination sites were observed in patients with type 1 diabetes, implying thymic rearrangement abnormalities. Type 1 diabetes patients showed a moderate but significant shortening of TCRB CDR3 length in all four CD4+ subsets. Sequencing cDNA rather than genomic DNA could over-represent highly expressing activated cells, although activation and CD3 levels did not differ between groups.

The High Capacity cDNA Reverse Transcription Kit was used to reverse transcribe all of the isolated RNA, meaning that expressed TCRB transcripts were what got sequenced. Deep immunoSEQ sequencing was performed on naive, central memory and regulatory T cell samples, with an average of approximately 4 million total reads per sample. After sorted cells were lysed in RLT buffer, RNA was extracted with DNase-treated RNeasy Micro or Mini kits, with the choice depending on cell number. Each cell subset was processed separately to prevent cross-contamination, with patient and healthy donor samples processed together. TCRB sequences were amplified from cDNA with the immunoSEQ multiplex PCR, producing 87-bp fragments spanning the CDR3 region. Sequencing of the amplicons was done on the Illumina HiSeq platform. The original pipeline was this. PCR bias was corrected computationally using synthetic template baselines, and reads within Hamming distance 2 were collapsed, with unmergeable singletons discarded. Reads were aligned against IMGT so that V, D and J genes, CDR3 length and insertions or deletions at six rearrangement sites could be assigned. Within each subset, clonotype counts were normalized to the number of sorted cells before true diversity and Gini coefficients were calculated with the tcR R package. The overlap coefficient, calculated on TCRB nucleotide sequences, was used to measure repertoire sharing. TCRdb took over this immuneACCESS table, retaining in-frame rearrangements with V and J assigned. Such tables are incomplete; in checked studies, under half of the missing clones stem from an unresolved V gene, and the remainder is unexplained. Clonal size and the V and J genes are those of that table, whereas D and trimming came from the DNA. The sample yields roughly 140,000 clones; about 50% were counted once. The leading ten clones occupy over 0.4% of the sample.

A single peripheral blood draw of about 116 mL on average was collected from each donor into heparinised tubes. Using a panel that included CD45RO, CCR7, CD25, CD127, CD95 and CD27, naive, central memory, regulatory and stem cell-like memory CD4+ T cells were sorted on a BD FACSAria II. Purity was above 95% for every sorted population. PBMCs were isolated right away by Lymphoprep density gradient centrifugation and were stained directly, without culture. So that batch effects would be minimized, each experiment stained and sorted samples in pairs, pairing one healthy donor with one patient. CDR1 and CDR2 are drawn from the germline V gene: KGHSH, LQKENI. V is reduced by 2 bases and J by 4 bases, leaving a spacing of 17 bases between them. Its CDR3 holds 16 amino acids, cysteine through phenylalanine. The entry retains the CDR3 DNA only, 48 bases that are in frame from base 1.

The TCR was taken from a man between 18 and 29 years old in good health. Material: Tregs from blood. Sample cell subset or site, as interpreted from the label and publication: regulatory CD4+ T cells. The sequence is built from TRBV18 and TRBJ1-1; the D gene identity is not certain. The DNA sequence is as follows: TGTGCCAGCTCACCAATCGCCTGGGCTTCCAGCACTGAAGCTTTCTTT. Its translation is CASSPIAWASSTEAFF.